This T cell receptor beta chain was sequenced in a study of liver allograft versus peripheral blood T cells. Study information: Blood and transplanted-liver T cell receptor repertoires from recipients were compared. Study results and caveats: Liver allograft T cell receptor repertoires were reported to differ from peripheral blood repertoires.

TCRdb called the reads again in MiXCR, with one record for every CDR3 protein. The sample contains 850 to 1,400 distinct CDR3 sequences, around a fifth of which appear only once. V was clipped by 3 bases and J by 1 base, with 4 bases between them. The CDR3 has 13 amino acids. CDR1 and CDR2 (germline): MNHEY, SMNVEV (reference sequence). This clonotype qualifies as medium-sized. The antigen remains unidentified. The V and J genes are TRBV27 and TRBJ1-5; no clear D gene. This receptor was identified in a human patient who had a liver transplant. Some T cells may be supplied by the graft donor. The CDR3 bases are TGTGCCAGCAGTTTGGACAGCAATCAGCCCCAGCATTTT. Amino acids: CASSLDSNQPQHF.